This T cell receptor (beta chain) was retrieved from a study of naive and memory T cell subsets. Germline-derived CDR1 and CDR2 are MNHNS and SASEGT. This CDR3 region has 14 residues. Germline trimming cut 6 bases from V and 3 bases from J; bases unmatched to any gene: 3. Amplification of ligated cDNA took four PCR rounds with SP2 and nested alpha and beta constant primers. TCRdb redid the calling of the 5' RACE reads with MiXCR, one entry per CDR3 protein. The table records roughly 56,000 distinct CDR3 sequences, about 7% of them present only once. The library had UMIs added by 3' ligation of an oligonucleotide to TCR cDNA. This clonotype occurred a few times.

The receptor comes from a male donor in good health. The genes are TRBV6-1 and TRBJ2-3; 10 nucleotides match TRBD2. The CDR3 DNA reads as TGTGCCAGCAGGGCACTAGCGGGGACAGATACGCAGTATTTT. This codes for CASRALAGTDTQYF.